The rows below give T cell receptor beta chains drawn from one sample of a study of cytomegalovirus exposure and HLA in healthy donors. Sequencing used immunoSEQ multiplex PCR; TCRdb keeps in-frame clones, though not all of them. This table lists some 110,000 clones. Sequencing was performed on PBMCs. The receptors were gathered from a man aged 25 to 40 in good health and CMV-seronegative. Each CDR3 is given with its conserved first and last residue. D genes are given only for firm matches.

TRBD1	TRBV11-2	TRBJ1-2	TGTGCCAGCAGCTTAGAGACAGGGAATTATGGCTACACCTTC	CASSLETGNYGYTF
NA	TRBV28	TRBJ1-5	TGTGCCAGCAGTTTCGGAGGGAATCAGCCCCAGCATTTT	CASSFGGNQPQHF
NA	TRBV10-1	TRBJ2-3	TGCGCCAGTGGGACTAGCACAGATACGCAGTATTTT	CASGTSTDTQYF
NA	TRBV6-1	TRBJ2-1	TGTGCCAGCAGTGAAGATGTCACATATCCCTACAATGAGCAGTTCTTC	CASSEDVTYPYNEQFF
NA	TRBV29-1	TRBJ2-2	TGCAGCGTTGTGCGGGAGAACACCGGGGAGCTGTTTTTT	CSVVRENTGELFF
NA	TRBV6-6	TRBJ1-4	TGTGCCAGCAGTTACTCGAGTTCGACAGATAATGAAAAACTGTTTTTT	CASSYSSSTDNEKLFF
TRBD2	TRBV19	TRBJ2-1	TGTGCCAGTAGCGTGTTAGCGGGAACGGGAAATGAGCAGTTCTTC	CASSVLAGTGNEQFF
NA	TRBV6-6	TRBJ1-2	TGTGCCAGCACCCGAACTACGGTCCCTCTCTATGGCTACACCTTC	CASTRTTVPLYGYTF
TRBD2	TRBV7-9	TRBJ2-7	TGTGCCAGCAGCCCCCCACTAGCGGGCCCTTACGAGCAGTACTTC	CASSPPLAGPYEQYF
NA	TRBV7-9	TRBJ2-3	TGTGCCAGCAGCGACCAATCGGGAGATATAGATACGCAGTATTTT	CASSDQSGDIDTQYF
NA	TRBV30	TRBJ2-7	TGTGCCTGGAGGAGGGGGACCGGCGTATACGGGGTCCTGTCCGAGCAGTACTTC	CAWRRGTGVYGVLSEQYF
TRBD2	TRBV29-1	TRBJ2-5	TGCAGCGTTGCCCCTAGCGGGCAAGGAGAGACCCAGTACTTC	CSVAPSGQGETQYF